This T cell receptor beta chain is from a study of response to subunit inactivated influenza vaccine (dated by TCRdb to 2016 to 2018). Notes on the research overall: Deep quantitative T cell receptor repertoire profiling was used in the study to track responses to a trivalent subunit inactivated influenza vaccine.

The library was produced with RT-PCR. Sequenced on an Illumina HiSeq 2500. TCRdb ran its own pipeline on the public reads, namely fastp trimming at Q25 and MiXCR clone calling, and kept in-frame beta chains. Each entry merges the rows of one CDR3 protein and shows their most common DNA and genes. In all, the sample holds around 480,000 distinct CDR3 sequences, and 16% of those were seen once. The biggest ten clones account for about 3% of the sample. In regard to this clonotype: There is no known antigen for this receptor. Base qualities are not at hand, and no much larger clone is one base apart.

The investigation overall reported the following: The authors suggested that each seasonal influenza vaccination may recruit only a limited number of new T cells.

The CDR3, from cysteine to phenylalanine, totals 15 residues. Only the CDR3 region is kept as DNA, spanning 45 bases read in frame from base 1. Via the germline V gene, CDR1 is SGDLS and CDR2 YYNGEE. V is shortened by 3 bases, J by 0 bases, and the region joining them spans 11 bases. The sequence came from a man aged 50-75 years who received an inactivated influenza vaccine. Donor details come from another sample of the same person, matched by shared clones. Sequenced material: CD4+ T cells sorted from PBMCs, taken about 23 months after vaccination. This receptor chain uses TRBV9 and TRBJ2-3, with TRBD2 tentatively as D gene (5 bases match). At the DNA level, the sequence is TGTGCCAGCAGCGGAGAGCGGACTAGCACAGATACGCAGTATTTT. This sequence encodes CASSGERTSTDTQYF.